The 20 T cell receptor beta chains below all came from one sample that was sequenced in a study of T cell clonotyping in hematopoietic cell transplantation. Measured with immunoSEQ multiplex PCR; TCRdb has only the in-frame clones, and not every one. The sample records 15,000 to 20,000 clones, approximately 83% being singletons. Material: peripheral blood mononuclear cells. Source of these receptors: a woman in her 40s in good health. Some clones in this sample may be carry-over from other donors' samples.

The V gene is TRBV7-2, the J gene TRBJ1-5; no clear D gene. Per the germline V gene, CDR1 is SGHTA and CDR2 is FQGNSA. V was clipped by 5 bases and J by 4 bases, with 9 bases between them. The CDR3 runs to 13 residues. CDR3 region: CASSLGPNQPQHF. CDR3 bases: TGTGCCAGCAGCCTAGGACCGAATCAGCCCCAGCATTTT.

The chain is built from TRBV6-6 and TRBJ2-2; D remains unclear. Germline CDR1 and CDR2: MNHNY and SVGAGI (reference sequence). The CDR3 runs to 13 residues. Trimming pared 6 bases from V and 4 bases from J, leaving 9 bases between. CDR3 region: CASSPIATGELFF. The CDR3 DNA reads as TGTGCCAGCAGCCCAATAGCCACCGGGGAGCTGTTTTTT.

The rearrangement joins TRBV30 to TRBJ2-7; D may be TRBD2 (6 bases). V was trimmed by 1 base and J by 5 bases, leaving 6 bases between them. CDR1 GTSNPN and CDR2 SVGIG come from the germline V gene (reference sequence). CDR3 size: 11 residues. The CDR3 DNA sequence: TGTGCCTGGAGTGCGGGGGACGAGCAGTACTTC. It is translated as CAWSAGDEQYF.

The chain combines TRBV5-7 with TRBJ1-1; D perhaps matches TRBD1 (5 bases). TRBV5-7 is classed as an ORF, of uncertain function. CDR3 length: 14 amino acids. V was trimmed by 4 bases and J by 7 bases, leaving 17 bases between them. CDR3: CASSPSWGTGEAFF. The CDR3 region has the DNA TGTGCCAGCAGCCCTAGTTGGGGGACGGGTGAAGCTTTCTTT.

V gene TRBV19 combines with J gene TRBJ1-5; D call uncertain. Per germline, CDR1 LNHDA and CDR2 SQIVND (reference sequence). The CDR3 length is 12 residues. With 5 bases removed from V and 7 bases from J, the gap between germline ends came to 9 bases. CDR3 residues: CASSQWEQPQHF. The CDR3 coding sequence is TGTGCCAGTAGTCAATGGGAACAGCCCCAGCATTTT.

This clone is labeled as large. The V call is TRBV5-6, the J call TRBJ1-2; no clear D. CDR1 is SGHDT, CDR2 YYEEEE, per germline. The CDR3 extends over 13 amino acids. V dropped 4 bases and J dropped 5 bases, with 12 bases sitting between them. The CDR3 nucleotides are TGTGCCAGCAGCCCCCGACCGGAATATGGCTACACCTTC. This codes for CASSPRPEYGYTF.

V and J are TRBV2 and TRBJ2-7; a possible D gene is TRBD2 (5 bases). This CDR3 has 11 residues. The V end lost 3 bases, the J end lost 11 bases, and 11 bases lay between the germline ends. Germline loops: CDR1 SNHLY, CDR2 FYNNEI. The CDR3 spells CASSDRSVEYF. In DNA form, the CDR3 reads TGTGCCAGCAGTGATCGTAGCGTCGAGTACTTC.

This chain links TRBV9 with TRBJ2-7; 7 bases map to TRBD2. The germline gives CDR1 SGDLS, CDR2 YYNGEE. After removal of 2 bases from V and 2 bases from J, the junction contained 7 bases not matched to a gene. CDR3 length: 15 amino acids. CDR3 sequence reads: CASSVTSAQTYEQYF. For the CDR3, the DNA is TGTGCCAGCAGCGTCACTAGCGCGCAGACCTACGAGCAGTACTTC.

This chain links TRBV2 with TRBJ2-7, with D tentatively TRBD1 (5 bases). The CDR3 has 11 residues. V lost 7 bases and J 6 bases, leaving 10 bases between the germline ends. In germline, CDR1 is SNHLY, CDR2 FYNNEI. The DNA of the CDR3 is TGTGCCAGCAAGACAGCTGGCGAGCAGTACTTC. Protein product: CASKTAGEQYF.

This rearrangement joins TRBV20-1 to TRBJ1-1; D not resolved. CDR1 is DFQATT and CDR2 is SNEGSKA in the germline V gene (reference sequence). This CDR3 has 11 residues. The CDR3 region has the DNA TGCACCGCACCAGGATCAACTGAAGCTTTCTTT. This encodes CTAPGSTEAFF.

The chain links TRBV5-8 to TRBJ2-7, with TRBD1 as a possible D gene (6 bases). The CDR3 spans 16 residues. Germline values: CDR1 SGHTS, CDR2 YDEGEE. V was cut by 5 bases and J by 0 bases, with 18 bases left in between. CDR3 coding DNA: TGTGCCAGCAGTTCTGGTTCCGGGACACCCTCCTACGAGCAGTACTTC. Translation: CASSSGSGTPSYEQYF.

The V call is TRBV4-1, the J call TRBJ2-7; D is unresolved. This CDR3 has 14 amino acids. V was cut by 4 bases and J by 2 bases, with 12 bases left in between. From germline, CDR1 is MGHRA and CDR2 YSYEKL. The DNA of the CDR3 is TGCGCCAGCAGCCCTTTTGTCGGCCCCTACGAGCAGTACTTC. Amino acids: CASSPFVGPYEQYF.

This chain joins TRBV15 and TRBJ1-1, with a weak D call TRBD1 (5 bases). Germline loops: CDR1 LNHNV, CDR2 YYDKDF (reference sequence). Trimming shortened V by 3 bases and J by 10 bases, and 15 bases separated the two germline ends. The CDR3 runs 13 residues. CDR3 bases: TGTGCCACCAGCAGTGATCACAGGTCCGTAGCTTTCTTT. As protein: CATSSDHRSVAFF.

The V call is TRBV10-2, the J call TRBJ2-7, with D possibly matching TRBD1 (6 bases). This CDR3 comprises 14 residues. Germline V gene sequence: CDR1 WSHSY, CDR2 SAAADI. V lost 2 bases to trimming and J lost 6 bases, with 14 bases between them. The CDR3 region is CASSEQVQGTEQYF. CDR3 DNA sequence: TGCGCCAGCAGTGAGCAGGTACAGGGAACCGAGCAGTACTTC.

The CDR3: CASSRDRRYQPQHF. The CDR3 nucleotides are TGTGCCAGCAGCAGGGACAGGAGGTATCAGCCCCAGCATTTT. The rearrangement links TRBV7-2 to TRBJ1-5, with 8 positions matching TRBD1. The CDR3 runs 14 residues. Trimming at V came to 5 bases and at J to 5 bases, leaving 5 bases not matched to a gene. The germline gives CDR1 SGHTA, CDR2 FQGNSA.

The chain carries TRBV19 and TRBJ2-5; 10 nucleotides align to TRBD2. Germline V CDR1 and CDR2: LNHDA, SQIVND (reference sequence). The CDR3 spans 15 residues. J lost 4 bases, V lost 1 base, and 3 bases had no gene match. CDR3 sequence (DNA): TGTGCCAGTAGTATAGGTCGGACTAGCGGAGAGACCCAGTACTTC. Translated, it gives CASSIGRTSGETQYF.

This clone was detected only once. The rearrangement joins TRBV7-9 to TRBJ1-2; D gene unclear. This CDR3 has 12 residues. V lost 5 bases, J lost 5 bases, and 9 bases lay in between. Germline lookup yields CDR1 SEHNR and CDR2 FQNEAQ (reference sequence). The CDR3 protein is CASSREEYGYTF. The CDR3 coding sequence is TGTGCCAGCAGCCGAGAGGAATATGGCTACACCTTC.

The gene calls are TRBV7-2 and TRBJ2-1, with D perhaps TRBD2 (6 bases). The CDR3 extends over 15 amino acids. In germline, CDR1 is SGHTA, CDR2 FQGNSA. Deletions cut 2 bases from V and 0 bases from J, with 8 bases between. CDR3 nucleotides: TGTGCCAGCAGCTTACTAGCGAGCTCCTACAATGAGCAGTTCTTC. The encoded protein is CASSLLASSYNEQFF.

For the CDR3, the DNA is TGCGCCAGCAGCTTGGTCTCAGGGGTCAATCAGCCCCAGCATTTT. Residues: CASSLVSGVNQPQHF. V gene TRBV5-1 combines with J gene TRBJ1-5; possible D gene TRBD1, 6 bases. From germline, CDR1 is SGHRS and CDR2 YFSETQ. The CDR3 is 15 residues long. V dropped 0 bases and J dropped 3 bases, with 10 bases sitting between them.

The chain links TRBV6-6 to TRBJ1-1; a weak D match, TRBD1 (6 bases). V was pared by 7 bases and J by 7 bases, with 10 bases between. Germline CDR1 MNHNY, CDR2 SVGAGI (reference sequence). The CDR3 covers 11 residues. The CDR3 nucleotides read TGTGCCAGCACCTGGACAGATGAAGCTTTCTTT. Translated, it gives CASTWTDEAFF.